This T cell receptor beta chain was sequenced for a study of cytomegalovirus exposure and HLA in healthy donors. Study background: An early release of data contained 75 million to 90 million unique TCRs, which came from HLA-typed donors.

The germline CDR1 and CDR2 sequences are SGHVS and FQNEAQ. The CDR3 is 15 amino acids. J lost 3 bases, V lost 5 bases, and 8 bases had no gene match. It was with 60 Vbeta and 13 Jbeta primers that the PCR ran. Some clones are missing from TCRdb's copy, which holds only in-frame ones; the method was immunoSEQ multiplex PCR. This sample yields roughly 59,000 clones, of which 65% to 80% are seen a single time; less than 20% belongs to the top ten. Each donor was nominally healthy when sampled (though unrecorded immune exposures were likely). Sequencing was done on a sample of PBMCs. This chain links TRBV7-8 with TRBJ2-3; 7 bases are a match to TRBD1. The clonotype comes from a man aged 40-55 years in good health and CMV-seropositive. This CDR3 reads CASSTPGQKTDTQYF. CDR3 sequence (DNA): TGTGCCAGCAGCACACCGGGACAGAAAACAGATACGCAGTATTTT.